This record looks at one TCR beta chain sequence and its context. Its antigen remains unknown. These data come from a study of T cell responses to AZD1222 COVID-19 vaccine. Study results and limitations: Unmutated regions of variants are reportedly targeted by nearly half of spike-specific TCRs. Just a handful of people given AZD1222 tested seropositive at baseline.

The protocol was immunoSEQ multiplex PCR, while the TCRdb copy is restricted to in-frame clones and leaves out a portion. The sample contains more than 150,000 clones, around 94% of which appear only once. Trimming took off 3 bases at V and 9 bases at J, with 15 bases between the two ends. CDR1 and CDR2 (germline): KGHSH, LQKENI. This CDR3 is built from 14 residues. The rearrangement links TRBV18 to TRBJ2-1, with a tentative D call TRBD1 (5 bases). The source was peripheral blood, collected on day 0 of AZD1222 vaccination. The clonotype comes from an adult in good health. The CDR3: CASSPDGAYAEQFF. In DNA form, the CDR3 reads TGTGCCAGCTCACCCGATGGGGCGTACGCTGAGCAGTTCTTC.